This TCR beta chain was profiled in a study of cytomegalovirus exposure and HLA in healthy donors. CDR1 MNHEY and CDR2 SMNVEV come from the germline V gene (reference sequence). The CDR3 runs 14 residues. PCR involved 60 Vbeta and 13 Jbeta primers. Sequencing was performed with immunoSEQ multiplex PCR; in TCRdb, only in-frame clones are kept and a portion is missing. The table lists 150,000 to 180,000 clones, roughly 70% of them singletons. General observations from the study: Presence/absence analyses treated sequencing depth as roughly uniform across donors. TCR beta V- and J-gene trimming, according to a later analysis, was linked to a missense DCLRE1C variant. Researchers catalogued about 150 TCR beta chains as cytomegalovirus-associated. After further analysis at a later stage, under 20,000 TCR beta sequences were associated with HLA alleles at 0.05 false discovery rate.

With respect to this clone: Its target is not known. One end of the junction fails to match germline, which may point to a read error.

The rearrangement joins TRBV27 to TRBJ1-2, with D tentatively TRBD1 (5 bases). This sequence originates from a man aged 25 to 45 in good health and CMV-seronegative. Sequenced sample: PBMCs. CDR3 nucleotide sequence: TGTGCCAGCAGTTTAGGCGCCAGGGACTATGGCTACCCCTTC. It translates to CASSLGARDYGYPF.